One and the same sample provided the 5 T cell receptor beta chains below, sequenced in a study of OX40 agonist ivuxolimab in advanced cancers. Repertoires were generated with immunoSEQ multiplex PCR, while TCRdb's copy carries only in-frame clones and drops some. Of 22,000 or so clones in the sample, around 86% were seen once. Specimen: CD4+ or CD8+ T cells sorted from blood, collected in a trial of the OX40 agonist ivuxolimab. The receptors were sampled from an adult with an advanced solid tumor such as melanoma, head and neck, liver or kidney cancer.

This clone is labeled as medium-sized. The chain is built from TRBV7-9 and TRBJ1-5; D unresolved. Germline values: CDR1 SEHNR, CDR2 FQNEAQ (reference sequence). This CDR3 is built from 15 residues. V was trimmed by 0 bases and J by 11 bases, leaving 17 bases between them. This CDR3 is CASSLAHSRDQAQHF. The CDR3 nucleotides are TGTGCCAGCAGCTTAGCCCACTCGAGGGATCAAGCCCAGCATTTT.

The CDR3 region has the DNA TGTGCCAGCAGCTTTTTTCAAGGACAGGGCCCGTGGGAGACCCAGTACTTC. Protein sequence: CASSFFQGQGPWETQYF. V is TRBV7-9 and J is TRBJ2-5, with 8 bases fitting TRBD1. From germline, CDR1 is SEHNR and CDR2 FQNEAQ (reference sequence). The ends lost 3 bases at V and 5 bases at J; junction bases unmatched: 14. The CDR3 extends over 17 amino acids.

The chain recombines TRBV29-1 with TRBJ2-1; 11 bases fit TRBD1. The ends lost 4 bases at V and 8 bases at J; junction bases unmatched: 7. The germline gives CDR1 SQVTM, CDR2 ANQGSEA. The length of the CDR3 is 14 residues. The CDR3 DNA follows: TGCAGCGTTGTCGGGACAGGGGGTAACGATGAGCAGTTCTTC. It translates to CSVVGTGGNDEQFF.

V usage is TRBV10-3 and J usage is TRBJ2-6, with 7 positions matching TRBD2. This CDR3 comprises 19 residues. Trimming at V came to 3 bases and at J to 0 bases, leaving 11 bases not matched to a gene. Per germline, CDR1 ENHRY and CDR2 SYGVKD. This CDR3 reads CAISDLLGGKGSGANVLTF. The CDR3 DNA is TGTGCCATCAGTGACCTGTTGGGGGGGAAGGGCTCTGGGGCCAACGTCCTGACTTTC.

The chain links TRBV9 to TRBJ2-7, with 7 bases that match TRBD2. This CDR3 contains 14 residues. Germline CDR1 SGDLS, CDR2 YYNGEE. V shed 3 bases, J shed 3 bases, and the junction held 6 bases outside the gene matches. This CDR3 reads CASSESGTHYEQYF. CDR3 DNA sequence: TGTGCCAGCAGCGAGAGCGGGACCCACTACGAGCAGTACTTC. The full variable domain, in which reference TRBV9 and TRBJ2-7 provide the parts outside the CDR3, is DSGVTQTPKHLITATGQRVTLRCSPRSGDLSVYWYQQSLDQGLQFLIQYYNGEERAKGNILERFSAQQFPDLHSELNLSSLELGDSALYFCASSESGTHYEQYFGPGTRLTVT.